These 5 T cell receptor beta chains came from one sample sequenced in a study of PD-L1 blockade in urothelial cancer. Time point specified: pretreatment peripheral blood. TCRdb keeps only in-frame clones here, not all; method: immunoSEQ multiplex PCR. In the table there are approximately 94,000 clones, around nine tenths of which are singletons. Sequencing was performed on PBMCs, taken around atezolizumab (anti-PD-L1) treatment. The source is a man aged 55 to 70 with urothelial cancer.

The chain combines TRBV7-9 with TRBJ2-7; 7 bases map to TRBD1. This CDR3 region has 15 residues. The V and J ends lost 1 base and 2 bases, in that order; junction bases with no gene match: 5. The V gene's germline CDR1 is SEHNR and CDR2 FQNEAQ (reference sequence). The CDR3 DNA reads TGTGCCAGCAGCTTAGATGGGACAGTAACCTACGAGCAGTACTTC. It encodes CASSLDGTVTYEQYF.

The V gene is TRBV28, the J gene TRBJ1-2, with D possibly matching TRBD1 (5 bases). This CDR3 region has 14 residues. Germline V lookup: CDR1 MDHEN, CDR2 SYDVKM. V gave up 6 bases and J gave up 6 bases, with 17 bases separating them. The CDR3 loop reads CASSLGPTQDGYTF. CDR3 sequence (DNA): TGTGCCAGCAGCCTGGGGCCGACGCAGGATGGCTACACCTTC.

The gene calls are TRBV27 and TRBJ2-7, with 11 bases lining up with TRBD2. The junction had 7 bases not matched to a gene; V was cut back by 10 bases and J by 2 bases. The CDR3 spans 14 residues. CDR1 is MNHEY and CDR2 is SMNVEV in the germline V gene (reference sequence). CDR3 nucleotide sequence: TGTGCCACCTCGACTAGCGGGGACCCCTACGAGCAGTACTTC. Amino acids: CATSTSGDPYEQYF.

The chain is built from TRBV30 and TRBJ2-2; D is possibly TRBD1 (6 bases). Germline lookup yields CDR1 GTSNPN and CDR2 SVGIG (reference sequence). CDR3 length: 14 residues. With 2 bases removed from V and 5 bases from J, the gap between germline ends came to 12 bases. In DNA form, the CDR3 reads TGTGCCTGGAGTTCCGGAACAGGGACCGGGGAGCTGTTTTTT. It yields the protein CAWSSGTGTGELFF.

The chain combines TRBV13 with TRBJ2-1; D may be TRBD2 (6 bases). The CDR3 is made up of 16 amino acids. V lost 5 bases, J lost 3 bases, and 17 bases lay in between. Per germline, CDR1 PRHDT and CDR2 FYEKMQ (reference sequence). The CDR3 DNA reads as TGTGCCAGCAGCCGACCCGGGACTGGAGACTACAATGAGCAGTTCTTC. It translates to CASSRPGTGDYNEQFF. The entire variable domain, with the rest obtained from reference TRBV13 and TRBJ2-1, is as follows: AAGVIQSPRHLIKEKRETATLKCYPIPRHDTVYWYQQGPGQDPQFLISFYEKMQSDKGSIPDRFSAQQFSDYHSELNMSSLELGDSALYFCASSRPGTGDYNEQFFGPGTRLTVL.